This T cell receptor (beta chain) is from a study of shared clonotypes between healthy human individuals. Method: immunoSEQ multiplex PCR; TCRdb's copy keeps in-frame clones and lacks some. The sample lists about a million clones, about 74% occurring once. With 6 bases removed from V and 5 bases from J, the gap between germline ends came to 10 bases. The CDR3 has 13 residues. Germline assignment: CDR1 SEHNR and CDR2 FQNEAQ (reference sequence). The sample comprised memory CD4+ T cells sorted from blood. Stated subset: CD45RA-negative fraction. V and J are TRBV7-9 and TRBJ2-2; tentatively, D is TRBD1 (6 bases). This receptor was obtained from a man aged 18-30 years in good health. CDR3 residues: CASRPGVTGELFF. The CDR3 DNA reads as TGTGCCAGCAGACCAGGGGTGACCGGGGAGCTGTTTTTT. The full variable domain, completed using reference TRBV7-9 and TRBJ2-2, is DTGVSQNPRHKITKRGQNVTFRCDPISEHNRLYWYRQTLGQGPEFLTYFQNEAQLEKSRLLSDRFSAERPKGSFSTLEIQRTEQGDSAMYLCASRPGVTGELFFGEGSRLTVL.